The T cell receptor (beta chain) under discussion was sequenced for a study of cytomegalovirus exposure and HLA in healthy donors. Points from the study as a whole: Researchers catalogued 160 or so TCR beta chains as cytomegalovirus-associated. Some highly shared sequence variants likely arose as a pipeline artifact.

The PCR employed 60 Vbeta primers together with 13 Jbeta primers. The method was immunoSEQ multiplex PCR; TCRdb's version includes in-frame clones alone and lacks a portion of them. The sample table sets out 150,000 to 200,000 clones. Turning to this clone: Its target is unknown.

CDR3 length: 15 residues. CDR1 and CDR2 (germline): MGHRA, YSYEKL. The genes are TRBV4-1 and TRBJ2-5; 10 bases align to TRBD1. The J call is doubtful: the DNA matches TRBJ2-7 better. This TCR came from a woman between 18 and 30 years old in good health and CMV-seropositive. Sequencing input: PBMCs. CDR3 sequence: CASSQNRDRGYEQYF. Here the CDR3 DNA reads TGCGCCAGCAGCCAAAACCGGGACAGGGGCTACGAGCAGTACTTC.